The 31 T cell receptor delta chains presented below share a single source sample, sequenced in a study of DNA immune sequencing with unique molecular identifiers. Genomic DNA underwent 32-plex PCR targeting all 8 TRDV and 4 TRDJ genes. The library had 12-nucleotide UMIs introduced over roughly 3 barcoding cycles, then a second adapter PCR. TCRdb applied CATT to the multiplex PCR reads for clone calling. The sample lists approximately 5,100 delta-chain clones; approximately 12% were seen once. Sequences were obtained from gamma-delta T cells enriched from blood buffy coat, or unenriched PBMCs (not recorded which). The source of these receptors is a human donor in good health.

The chain joins TRDV1 to TRDJ1; the D call may be TRDD2 or TRDD3 (9 bases each). TCRdb does not report a J gene; here it was assigned by matching the DNA to germline references. Per the germline V gene, CDR1 is TSWWSYY and CDR2 is QGS. V was clipped by 1 base and J by 3 bases, with 33 bases between them. The CDR3 consists of 22 residues. CDR3 amino acids: CALGEPPFLLGLGDSTADKLIF. Here the CDR3 DNA reads TGTGCTCTTGGGGAACCCCCCTTCCTACTGGGGTTGGGGGATAGTACCGCCGATAAACTCATCTTT.

On this clone itself: A far more abundant clone sits one base away, making this likely a read error. V usage is TRDV1 and J usage is TRDJ1, with TRDD3 identical over 7 bases. TCRdb records no J gene; here it was assigned by comparing the DNA to germline. Germline CDR1 is TSWWSYY and CDR2 is QGS. This CDR3 is 27 amino acids long. After removal of 8 bases from V and 4 bases from J, the junction contained 49 bases not matched to a gene. The CDR3 nucleotides read TGTGCTCTTAGGGTGGATTCCTCGTACCTACGCCGCTACTGGGGATCAAGCGAGGGAGCCGCGATCGATAAACTCATCTTT. This gives the protein CALRVDSSYLRRYWGSSEGAAIDKLIF.

By sample share, this clone is medium-sized. The CDR3 loop reads CACDLTSYGGSRLTDKLIF. The CDR3 coding sequence is TGTGCCTGTGACTTGACTTCCTACGGGGGGTCCAGACTCACCGATAAACTCATCTTT. The V gene is TRDV2, the J gene TRDJ1; 8 bases line up with TRDD2. This CDR3 comprises 19 residues. Germline loops: CDR1 GEAIGNYY, CDR2 EKD. The ends lost 3 bases at V and 1 base at J; junction bases unmatched: 18.

This clone was detected a few times. A far larger clone is a single base away, which makes a read error likely. This sample includes further DNA sequences coding for the same CDR3. This sequence joins TRDV2 and TRDJ1; TRDD3 matches 11 bases. The V gene's germline CDR1 is GEAIGNYY and CDR2 EKD. CDR3 length: 18 amino acids. CDR3 protein: CACDTVTTLGDNGDKLIF. CDR3 DNA sequence: TGTGCCTGTGACACCGTAACCACACTGGGGGATAATGGCGATAAACTAATCTTT.

This sequence joins TRDV1 and TRDJ1, with D maybe TRDD2 (6 bases). Assignment of the J gene here rests on matching the DNA to germline, because TCRdb gives none. Germline CDR1 and CDR2: TSWWSYY and QGS. The V gene lost 3 bases and the J gene lost 0 bases, with 38 bases spanning the gap. CDR3 length equals 24 residues. The CDR3 loop is CALGDPWTSYVRPHSLIHTDKLIF. CDR3 nucleotide sequence: TGTGCTCTTGGGGACCCTTGGACCTCCTACGTGAGACCTCACTCCCTTATCCACACCGATAAACTCATCTTT.

This clone was found a few times. This DNA's translation and the protein TCRdb lists, from a much larger clone, do not match at residue 7, likely due to a read error; the protein shown is translated from the DNA. This chain joins TRDV2 and TRDJ1, with 8 bases identical to TRDD3. Germline V gene sequence: CDR1 GEAIGNYY, CDR2 EKD. The junction had 17 bases not matched to a gene; V was cut back by 0 bases and J by 0 bases. The CDR3 runs 20 residues. Written as DNA, the CDR3 is TGTGCCTGTGACACCCTGAAGGTTTCTGGGGGACACGAGTACACCGATAAACTCATCTTT. Translated: CACDTLKVSGGHEYTDKLIF.

Worth noting for this clone: The protein in TCRdb stems from a much larger clone and differs at residue 9 from this DNA's translation, likely a read error; here the protein is translated from the DNA. The chain links TRDV2 to TRDJ2; TRDD3 aligns across 7 bases. The V segment lost 0 bases and the J segment 6 bases; nucleotides outside the gene matches: 21. CDR3 length equals 20 residues. Germline V gene data show CDR1 as GEAIGNYY and CDR2 as EKD. The CDR3: CACDTVVLRDTPTGSAQLFF. DNA for the CDR3: TGTGCCTGTGACACCGTCGTACTGAGGGATACCCCAACCGGTTCAGCACAACTCTTCTTT.

This clone was seen only a few times. TCRdb pairs this DNA with a much larger clone's protein that differs at residue 9, likely a read error; the protein shown was translated from the DNA. Written as DNA, the CDR3 is TGTGCCTGTGACACCGTTGGTCAGGGTTACACCGATAAACTCATCTTT. This codes for CACDTVGQGYTDKLIF. This chain connects TRDV2 to TRDJ1; D not certain. Germline loops: CDR1 GEAIGNYY, CDR2 EKD. V was cut by 0 bases and J by 0 bases, with 13 bases left in between. The CDR3 spans 16 residues.

The V gene lacks a call, and TRDJ1 is the J gene; the listed D gene, TRDD3, was not tested against the DNA. The CDR3 spans 23 residues. CDR3 nucleotide sequence: TGTGCCTGTGACACCCTAAGTGGGCTAGTAGGACTGGGGGATACGCTGAAAAACGATAAACTCATCTTT. Residues: CACDTLSGLVGLGDTLKNDKLIF.

This chain connects TRDV3 to TRDJ2, with a possible D match to TRDD3 (6 bases). V gave up 5 bases and J gave up 8 bases, with 21 bases separating them. The CDR3 loop spans 14 amino acids. Germline CDR1 reads TVYSNPD; CDR2 reads GDNSRS (reference sequence). For the CDR3, the DNA is TGTGCCCCGTTGGGGGTCGATTCAACGGCACAACTCTTCTTT. It yields the protein CAPLGVDSTAQLFF.

This clone has ten or more counts. The amino acid sequence in TCRdb belongs to a much larger clone and departs from this DNA's translation at residue 7, likely a sequencing read error; the sequence shown is translated from the DNA. The sample carries other DNA sequences with the same CDR3. This chain links TRDV2 with TRDJ3, with D uncertain. This CDR3 is 20 amino acids long. Germline V lookup: CDR1 GEAIGNYY, CDR2 EKD. Trimming stripped 0 bases from V and 0 bases from J, with 17 bases between. This CDR3 is CACDTLRTTNGSWDTRQMFF. In DNA form, the CDR3 reads TGTGCCTGTGACACCTTGAGGACCACGAACGGCTCCTGGGACACCCGACAGATGTTTTTC.

This clone was detected a few times. The translation of this DNA and the TCRdb protein of a much larger clone differ at residue 8, probably owing to a read error; the protein shown here is translated from the DNA. The rearrangement links TRDV2 to TRDJ1, with D possibly matching TRDD3 (6 bases). The germline V gene encodes CDR1 GEAIGNYY and CDR2 EKD. Trimming removed 0 bases at V and 0 bases at J, with 16 bases between. This CDR3 comprises 17 residues. For the CDR3, the DNA is TGTGCCTGTGACACCGTGCGGAGATACGGTAACACCGATAAACTCATCTTT. It codes for CACDTVRRYGNTDKLIF.

On this clone itself: The TCRdb protein comes from a much larger clone and disagrees with this DNA's translation at residue 4, likely due to a read error; the protein given here is derived from the DNA. The V gene is TRDV2, the J gene TRDJ1; 11 nucleotides align to TRDD3. Germline CDR1 reads GEAIGNYY; CDR2 reads EKD. The CDR3 loop spans 15 amino acids. The J segment lost 4 bases and the V segment lost 5 bases, leaving 8 bases of the junction unmatched. In DNA form, the CDR3 reads TGTGCCTGTGTCCTACTGGGGGATAGGGGCGATAAACTCATCTTT. Residues: CACVLLGDRGDKLIF.

This clone was recorded a few times. This chain uses TRDV1 with TRDJ1, with D unclear. The J gene was missing in TCRdb and was found by matching the end of the DNA to germline. Germline CDR1 is TSWWSYY and CDR2 is QGS. V dropped 0 bases and J dropped 2 bases, with 10 bases sitting between them. CDR3 length: 15 residues. The CDR3, as DNA: TGTGCTCTTGGGGAACTCAATTCCGGTACCGATAAACTCATCTTT. This sequence encodes CALGELNSGTDKLIF.

On this clone: This likely came from a read error, as a far larger clone is one base away. Other DNA sequences of this sample code for an identical CDR3. The chain carries TRDV3 and TRDJ1; TRDD3 might be the D (6 bases). Germline lookup yields CDR1 TVYSNPD and CDR2 GDNSRS (reference sequence). CDR3 length: 14 residues. Trimming took 5 bases from V and 0 from J, leaving 16 bases between them. This CDR3 reads CALFLWGDTDKLIF. CDR3 DNA sequence: TGTGCCCTCTTCTTATGGGGGGACACCGATAAACTCATCTTT.

On this clone itself: A far larger clone lies a single base away; this is likely a read error. The same CDR3 also results from other DNA sequences found in this sample. The chain couples TRDV2 to TRDJ1; TRDD3 matches at 13 bases. The V gene's germline CDR1 is GEAIGNYY and CDR2 EKD. The CDR3 has 16 amino acids. The CDR3 nucleotides are TGTGCCGGGTACCTGACTGGGGGATACGAGGCCGATAAACTAATCTTT. Translation gives CAGYLTGGYEADKLIF.

This clone has only a few counts. The J segment is TRDJ1; no V gene was assigned; the table calls TRDD3, which could not be checked here. The CDR3 is 24 amino acids. CDR3 loop: CAFLPRQPSPYWGLPHPYTDKLIF. The DNA for the CDR3 is TGTGCCTTTCTCCCCCGCCAGCCTTCCCCGTACTGGGGGCTGCCACACCCATACACCGATAAACTCATCTTT.

Relative to its sample, this clone is medium-sized. V and J are TRDV2 and TRDJ1; TRDD3 agrees at 9 bases. This CDR3 region has 19 residues. Germline trimming cut 3 bases from V and 0 bases from J; bases unmatched to any gene: 16. Germline lookup yields CDR1 GEAIGNYY and CDR2 EKD. CDR3 amino acids: CACDLLGDHFNKHTDKLIF. CDR3 nucleotides: TGTGCCTGTGACTTACTGGGGGACCATTTTAACAAGCACACCGATAAACTCATCTTT.

Of note for this clone: The likely explanation is a read error, given a far larger clone one base away. Other DNA sequences in the same sample also yield this CDR3. The V call is TRDV2, the J call TRDJ1; D remains ambiguous. Germline loops: CDR1 GEAIGNYY, CDR2 EKD. This CDR3 is built from 14 residues. The CDR3 DNA follows: TGTGCTTGTGACACCGTCGCGCTACCCGATAAACTCATCTTT. Protein: CACDTVALPDKLIF.

The table lists this clone with a few counts. The protein TCRdb gives is from a much larger clone and does not agree with this DNA's translation at residue 16, likely a read error; the protein shown here comes from the DNA. The chain recombines TRDV2 with TRDJ1; 7 nucleotides line up with TRDD3. Per germline, CDR1 GEAIGNYY and CDR2 EKD. The CDR3 covers 18 residues. The CDR3 DNA sequence: TGTGCCTGTGACACCGTAGGAGGTGGGGATATCCGATCCGATAAACACATCTTT. Amino acid sequence: CACDTVGGGDIRSDKHIF.

This clone was detected a few times. For this DNA, TCRdb reports the protein of a much larger clone, which diverges at residue 8, most likely from a read error; the protein presented here is translated directly from the DNA. V and J are TRDV2 and TRDJ1; the D is unclear. CDR1 and CDR2 (germline): GEAIGNYY, EKD. The CDR3 is made up of 14 amino acids. Trimming removed 3 bases from V and 1 base from J, with 11 bases in between. CDR3 in DNA: TGTGCCTGTGACGACCTTACAGTCACCGATAAACTCATCTTT. Its translation: CACDDLTVTDKLIF.

With regard to this clone: With a far larger clone one base away, a read error is the likely cause. V usage is TRDV1 and J usage is TRDJ1; 8 positions agree with TRDD3. The J gene is absent in TCRdb and was assigned here via DNA matching to germline. From germline, CDR1 is TSWWSYY and CDR2 QGS. J was trimmed by 0 bases and V by 5 bases; bases with no gene match: 47. This CDR3 contains 29 residues. CDR3 amino acids: CALGKIGNSLNWGLGGGYRRRGNTDKLIF. The CDR3 region has the DNA TGTGCTCTTGGGAAAATAGGCAATAGCTTGAACTGGGGGTTAGGAGGAGGATACCGTCGACGGGGGAACACCGATAAACTCATCTTT.

Of note for this clone: TCRdb pairs this DNA with a much larger clone's protein that differs at residue 10, likely a read error; the protein shown was translated from the DNA. The chain joins TRDV2 to TRDJ3; D is uncertain. CDR1 GEAIGNYY and CDR2 EKD come from the germline V gene. The CDR3 loop spans 17 amino acids. CDR3 DNA sequence: TGTGCCTGTGACACATCGCCCCCCTCCTTGGACACCCGACAGATGTTTTTC. It codes for CACDTSPPSLDTRQMFF.

This clone turned up a few times. V gene TRAV36/DV7 combines with J gene TRDJ1; D may be TRDD2 or TRDD3 (6 bases each). The V and J ends lost 3 bases and 0 bases respectively, with 36 bases between them. CDR3 length equals 22 residues. Per germline, CDR1 VTNFRS and CDR2 LTSSGIE (reference sequence). In DNA form, the CDR3 reads TGTGCTGTGGTGACTCATCCTACAGTTCCGGGGGAGTTTAGGGTGTACACCGATAAACTCATCTTT. Its translation is CAVVTHPTVPGEFRVYTDKLIF.

Worth noting for this clone: It may be a read error: a sequence one base away is much more abundant. This rearrangement joins TRDV1 to TRDJ1; 12 bases are shared with TRDD3. TCRdb offers no J gene call, so here the DNA was matched to germline to obtain one. Germline V gives CDR1 TSWWSYY, CDR2 QGS. The CDR3 is made up of 25 amino acids. Unmatched junction bases numbered 29, after V lost 3 bases and J lost 0 bases. The CDR3 region has the DNA TGTGCTCTTGGGGATTCGGGGCTCTCCTACCCCTTACTGGGGGATACTCCTGAGTACACCGATAAACTCATCTTT. The encoded protein is CALGDSGLSYPLLGDTPEYTDKLIF.

The table lists this clone with a few counts. Given a far larger clone just one base away, this is likely a sequencing read error. Other nucleotide sequences from this sample produce the same CDR3. The CDR3 is CACDTVRGIRENMYTDKLIF. The CDR3 DNA reads TGTGCCTGTGACACCGTCCGTGGGATACGCGAAAACATGTACACCGATAAACTCATCTTT. The chain couples TRDV2 to TRDJ1; TRDD3 aligns across 8 bases. The germline CDR1 and CDR2 sequences are GEAIGNYY and EKD. The CDR3 has 20 amino acids. V lost 0 bases, J lost 0 bases, and 17 bases stayed unmatched.

At least ten counts were recorded for this clone. The rearrangement joins TRAV29/DV5 to TRDJ1; D may be TRDD3 (10 bases). Here the J gene came from matching the DNA to germline, since TCRdb omits it. The V end was cut by 3 bases, the J end by 0 bases, with 42 bases between. The CDR3 has 24 amino acids. The V gene's germline CDR1 is NSMFDY and CDR2 ISSIKDK. DNA for the CDR3: TGTGCAGCAATCCCCCTTCCTACGTTACCACTGGGGGATTCCGACCCCTGGTACACCGATAAACTCATCTTT. Its protein product is CAAIPLPTLPLGDSDPWYTDKLIF.

A note on this clone: This DNA's translation and the protein TCRdb lists, from a much larger clone, do not match at residue 7, likely due to a read error; the protein shown is translated from the DNA. Other DNA variants within this sample encode the same CDR3. V and J are TRDV2 and TRDJ1, with D possibly being TRDD3 (6 bases). The CDR3 is made up of 15 amino acids. Looked up from germline, CDR1 is GEAIGNYY and CDR2 is EKD. The V end was cut by 3 bases, the J end by 4 bases, with 17 bases between. The CDR3 DNA is TGTGCCTGTGACCTACTGCGGGATAGGGGCGATAAACTCATCTTT. Its protein is CACDLLRDRGDKLIF.

The V gene reported is TRAV14/DV4; the J gene is uncalled; the listed D gene, TRDD3, was not tested against the DNA. The CDR3 is 18 amino acids. Looked up from germline, CDR1 is TSDPSYG and CDR2 is QGSYDQQN (reference sequence). The CDR3 protein is CAMREGQSYGWGIRKLTF. CDR3 bases: TGTGCAATGAGAGAGGGCCAGTCCTACGGCTGGGGGATCCGTAAACTCACCTTT.

In the case of this clone: The protein that TCRdb holds for this DNA derives from a much larger clone and differs from the translated DNA at residue 18, which likely indicates a read error; the protein shown here is translated from the DNA. At the DNA level, this CDR3 is encoded by other sequences in the same sample as well. The chain employs TRDV2 and TRDJ3; weak D call: TRDD3 (5 bases). The CDR3 has 20 residues. The germline gives CDR1 GEAIGNYY, CDR2 EKD. DNA of the CDR3: TGTGCCTGTGACACCTTGGGGACCACGAACGGCTCCTGGGACACCCGACAGATATTTTTC. Translated, it gives CACDTLGTTNGSWDTRQIFF.

This clone was observed a few times. The likely explanation is a read error, given a far larger clone one base away. Other DNA sequences in the sample encode the same CDR3. The gene calls are TRDV2 and TRDJ3; 7 bases line up with TRDD3. Germline CDR1 is GEAIGNYY and CDR2 is EKD. There are 18 residues in the CDR3. The CDR3, as DNA: TGTGCCTGTGACACTCTACTGGGGAGCTCCTGGGACACTCGACAGATGTTTTTC. Protein sequence: CACDTLLGSSWDTRQMFF.